The 20 T cell receptor beta chains in this list originate from one sample, sequenced in a study of identifying expanded T cells in peripheral blood. The table came from immunoSEQ multiplex PCR; TCRdb's copy has only in-frame clones and leaves some out. The sample carries around 91,000 clones, 88% recorded once. Sequenced sample: blood. All receptors derive from a person between 18 and 69 years old in good health.

V and J are TRBV4-1 and TRBJ2-7; D ambiguous. The CDR3 has 15 residues. V dropped 1 base and J dropped 3 bases, with 13 bases sitting between them. Germline CDR1 and CDR2: MGHRA and YSYEKL. The CDR3 DNA reads TGCGCCAGCAGCCAAGTCGATATATTAATCTACGAGCAGTACTTC. Protein sequence: CASSQVDILIYEQYF.

The rearrangement links TRBV18 to TRBJ1-3; 10 bases align to TRBD1. This CDR3 has 16 amino acids. With V trimmed by 3 bases and J by 7 bases, 9 bases remained unmatched. Germline values: CDR1 KGHSH, CDR2 LQKENI. This chain's CDR3 is CASSPSGTGVQNTIYF. CDR3 sequence (DNA): TGTGCCAGCTCACCCTCCGGGACAGGGGTACAGAACACCATATATTTT.

This clone was observed a handful of times. The chain joins TRBV4-1 to TRBJ1-2; D remains ambiguous. The CDR3 runs to 15 residues. The V gene lost 0 bases and the J gene lost 4 bases, with 12 bases spanning the gap. Looked up from germline, CDR1 is MGHRA and CDR2 is YSYEKL. CDR3 amino acids: CASSQDPEDGYGYTF. CDR3 in DNA: TGCGCCAGCAGCCAAGATCCTGAGGACGGCTATGGCTACACCTTC.

The chain employs TRBV19 and TRBJ2-1, with 8 positions matching TRBD1. This CDR3 contains 17 residues. V gave up 3 bases and J gave up 1 base; unmatched junction bases: 8. Germline V gene sequence: CDR1 LNHDA, CDR2 SQIVND (reference sequence). The CDR3 loop is CASSMVSGQGSYNEQFF. The CDR3 nucleotides are TGTGCCAGTAGTATGGTATCAGGACAGGGTTCCTACAATGAGCAGTTCTTC.

The chain uses TRBV28 and TRBJ1-4; 8 nucleotides line up with TRBD1. Germline CDR1 is MDHEN and CDR2 is SYDVKM. The CDR3 sequence is 15 residues long. With 6 bases clipped from V and 5 bases from J, the junction kept 8 bases outside the gene matches. CDR3 in amino acids: CASSLGDRRNEKLFF. The CDR3 region has the DNA TGTGCCAGCAGCCTCGGGGACAGGCGGAATGAAAAACTGTTTTTT.

The chain is built from TRBV4-2 and TRBJ2-6; maybe TRBD2 (5 bases). The CDR3 covers 16 residues. V was pared by 0 bases and J by 2 bases, with 8 bases between. CDR1 and CDR2 from the germline V gene are LGHNA and YNFKEQ. DNA for the CDR3: TGTGCCAGCAGCCAAGAACCGGGGACTGGGGCCAACGTCCTGACTTTC. It translates to CASSQEPGTGANVLTF.

V gene TRBV2 combines with J gene TRBJ2-5; 9 bases fit TRBD2. The J call may not be correct, given that the DNA end is closer to TRBJ2-7. The CDR3 length is 14 residues. The germline V gene has CDR1 SNHLY and CDR2 FYNNEI. CDR3 DNA: TGTGCCAGCAGGGGTAGCGGGAGTTATCACGAGCAGTACTTC. It yields the protein CASRGSGSYHEQYF.

The chain has TRBV5-4 and TRBJ2-5; D is undetermined. CDR3 length equals 14 residues. Germline CDR1 and CDR2: SGHNT and YYREEE (reference sequence). V was cut by 0 bases and J by 2 bases, with 8 bases left in between. In nucleotides, the CDR3 is TGTGCCAGCAGCTTGGGTGCAGTACAAGAGACCCAGTACTTC. Amino acids: CASSLGAVQETQYF.

This clone was detected only once. The chain has TRBV6-4 and TRBJ2-3; D possibly corresponds to TRBD1 (6 bases). V lost 5 bases to trimming and J lost 2 bases, with 17 bases between them. Germline assignment: CDR1 MRHNA and CDR2 SNTAGT. CDR3 size: 16 residues. The CDR3 DNA reads TGTGCCAGCAGTAACCCGGGACACCCGATCACAGATACGCAGTATTTT. Protein sequence: CASSNPGHPITDTQYF.

J is TRBJ2-1 and V is TRBV5-6, with TRBD2 matching over 7 bases. The trim removed 1 base at V and 4 bases at J, leaving 5 bases unmatched. Germline CDR1 and CDR2: SGHDT and YYEEEE. CDR3 length: 15 amino acids. CDR3 sequence reads: CASSLWLAAYNEQFF. CDR3 nucleotide sequence: TGTGCCAGCAGCTTGTGGCTAGCGGCATACAATGAGCAGTTCTTC.

The chain recombines TRBV27 with TRBJ2-6; D is ambiguous. The V gene lost 2 bases and the J gene lost 2 bases, with 7 bases spanning the gap. This CDR3 region has 15 residues. Germline values: CDR1 MNHEY, CDR2 SMNVEV (reference sequence). CDR3 in amino acids: CASSLGGAGANVLTF. The DNA for the CDR3 is TGTGCCAGCAGTTTAGGTGGTGCTGGGGCCAACGTCCTGACTTTC.

The chain is built from TRBV9 and TRBJ2-1; 12 nucleotides line up with TRBD1. The CDR3 has 17 residues. The V and J ends lost 3 bases and 7 bases, in that order; junction bases with no gene match: 11. Germline loops: CDR1 SGDLS, CDR2 YYNGEE. CDR3 sequence (DNA): TGTGCCAGCAGCGCCCGGGACAGGGGGCTAGTTGTGAATGAGCAGTTCTTC. This codes for CASSARDRGLVVNEQFF.

The chain is built from TRBV5-1 and TRBJ1-4, with 10 bases lining up with TRBD1. The germline V gene has CDR1 SGHRS and CDR2 YFSETQ. The CDR3 consists of 15 residues. Losses at the gene ends were 2 bases for V and 6 bases for J; bases not matched to a gene: 4. In nucleotides, the CDR3 is TGCGCCAGCAGCTTCACCGGGACAGGGGATGAAAAACTGTTTTTT. It translates to CASSFTGTGDEKLFF.

This chain connects TRBV10-2 to TRBJ2-1; 9 nucleotides align to TRBD2. This CDR3 spans 15 amino acids. In germline, CDR1 is WSHSY, CDR2 SAAADI. After removal of 2 bases from V and 4 bases from J, the junction contained 3 bases not matched to a gene. CDR3 sequence: CASSERTSAYNEQFF. Written as DNA, the CDR3 is TGCGCCAGCAGTGAGAGGACTAGCGCTTACAATGAGCAGTTCTTC.

This chain connects TRBV28 to TRBJ2-1; 9 positions match TRBD2. CDR1 is MDHEN, CDR2 SYDVKM, per germline. The CDR3 contains 16 residues. After removal of 7 bases from V and 4 bases from J, the junction contained 11 bases not matched to a gene. The CDR3 is CASNQAGGYPYNEQFF. Written as DNA, the CDR3 is TGTGCCAGCAACCAAGCGGGGGGCTATCCGTACAATGAGCAGTTCTTC.

Worth noting for this clone: Other nucleotide sequences in the sample specify the same CDR3. The V and J genes are TRBV5-1 and TRBJ2-3, with a tentative D call TRBD1 (6 bases). This CDR3 spans 13 amino acids. V gave up 1 base and J gave up 3 bases, with 6 bases separating them. Germline assignment: CDR1 SGHRS and CDR2 YFSETQ. In nucleotides, the CDR3 is TGCGCCAGCAGCTTGCAGGGGACAGATACGCAGTATTTT. Its protein product is CASSLQGTDTQYF.

The chain couples TRBV27 to TRBJ1-2; D is uncertain. The CDR3 runs 14 residues. The germline V gene encodes CDR1 MNHEY and CDR2 SMNVEV (reference sequence). V shed 3 bases and J shed 0 bases, with 8 bases lying between them. CDR3 coding DNA: TGTGCCAGCAGTTTCAGGTTTTCTAACTATGGCTACACCTTC. It translates to CASSFRFSNYGYTF.

The chain is built from TRBV18 and TRBJ1-4; D is uncertain. Trimming took off 6 bases at V and 2 bases at J, with 16 bases between the two ends. Germline V CDR1 and CDR2: KGHSH, LQKENI. The CDR3 is 16 amino acids. The CDR3 protein is CASSPNDGETNEKLFF. Here the CDR3 DNA reads TGTGCCAGCTCTCCGAATGATGGGGAGACTAATGAAAAACTGTTTTTT.

The chain joins TRBV19 to TRBJ1-5; D gene uncertain. There are 14 residues in the CDR3. V was cut by 3 bases and J by 3 bases, with 9 bases left in between. In germline, CDR1 is LNHDA, CDR2 SQIVND (reference sequence). CDR3 DNA: TGTGCCAGTAGTATTTTTCGGCCCAATCAGCCCCAGCATTTT. This translates into CASSIFRPNQPQHF.

The J gene is TRBJ2-7, the V gene TRBV6-5; tentatively, D is TRBD1 or TRBD2 (6 bases each). Germline lookup yields CDR1 MNHEY and CDR2 SVGAGI. V dropped 6 bases and J dropped 6 bases, with 21 bases sitting between them. The CDR3 length is 15 residues. The CDR3 DNA sequence: TGTGCCAGCAGCTCGACCGGGGGCCAGCCTTCCGAGCAGTACTTC. As protein: CASSSTGGQPSEQYF.